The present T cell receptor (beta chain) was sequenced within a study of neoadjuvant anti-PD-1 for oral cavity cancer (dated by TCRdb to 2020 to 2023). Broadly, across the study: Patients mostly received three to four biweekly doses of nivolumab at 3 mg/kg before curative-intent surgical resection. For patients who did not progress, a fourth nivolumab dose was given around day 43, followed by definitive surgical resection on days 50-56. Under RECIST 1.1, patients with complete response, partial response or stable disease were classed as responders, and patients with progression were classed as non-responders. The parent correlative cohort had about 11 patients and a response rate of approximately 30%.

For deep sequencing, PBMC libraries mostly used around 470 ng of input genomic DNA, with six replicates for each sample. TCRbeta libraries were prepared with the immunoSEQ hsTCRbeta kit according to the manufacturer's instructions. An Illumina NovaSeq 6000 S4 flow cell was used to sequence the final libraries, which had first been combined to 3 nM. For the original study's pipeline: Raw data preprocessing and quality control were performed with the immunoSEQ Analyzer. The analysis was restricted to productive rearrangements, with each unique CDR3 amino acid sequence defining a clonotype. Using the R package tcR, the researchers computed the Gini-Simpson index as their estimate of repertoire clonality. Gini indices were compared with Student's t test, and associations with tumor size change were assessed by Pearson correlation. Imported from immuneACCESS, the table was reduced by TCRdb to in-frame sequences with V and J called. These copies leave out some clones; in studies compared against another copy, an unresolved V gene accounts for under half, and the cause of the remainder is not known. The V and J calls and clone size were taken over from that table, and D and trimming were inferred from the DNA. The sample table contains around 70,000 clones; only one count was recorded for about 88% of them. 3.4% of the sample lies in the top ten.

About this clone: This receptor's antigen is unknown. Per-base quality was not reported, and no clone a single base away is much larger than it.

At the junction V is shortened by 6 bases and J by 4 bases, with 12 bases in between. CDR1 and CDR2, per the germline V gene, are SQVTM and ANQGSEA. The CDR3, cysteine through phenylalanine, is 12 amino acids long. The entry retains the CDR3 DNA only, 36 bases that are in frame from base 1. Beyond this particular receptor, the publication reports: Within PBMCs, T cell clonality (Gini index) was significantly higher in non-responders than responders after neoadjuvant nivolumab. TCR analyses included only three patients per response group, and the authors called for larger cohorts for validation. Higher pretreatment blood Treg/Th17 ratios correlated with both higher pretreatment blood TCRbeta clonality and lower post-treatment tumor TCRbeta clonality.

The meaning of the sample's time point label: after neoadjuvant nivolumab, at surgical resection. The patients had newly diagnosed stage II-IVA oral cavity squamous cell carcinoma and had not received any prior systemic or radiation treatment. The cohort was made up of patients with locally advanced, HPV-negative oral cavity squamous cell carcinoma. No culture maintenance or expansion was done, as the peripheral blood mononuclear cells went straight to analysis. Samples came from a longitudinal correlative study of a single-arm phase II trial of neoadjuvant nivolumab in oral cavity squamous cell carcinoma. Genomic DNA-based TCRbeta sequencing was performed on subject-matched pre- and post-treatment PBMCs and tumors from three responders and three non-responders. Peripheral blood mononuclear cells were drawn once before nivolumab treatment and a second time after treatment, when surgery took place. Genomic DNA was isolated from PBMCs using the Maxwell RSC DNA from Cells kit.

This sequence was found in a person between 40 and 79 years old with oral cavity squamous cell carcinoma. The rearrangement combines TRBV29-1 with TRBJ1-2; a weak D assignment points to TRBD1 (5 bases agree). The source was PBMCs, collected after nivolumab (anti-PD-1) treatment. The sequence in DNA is TGCAGCGTACGGACCCAGGGCTATGGCTACACCTTC. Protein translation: CSVRTQGYGYTF.